This T cell receptor beta chain was profiled in a study of identical twins. Study-wide results and caveats: Carriage of fewer insertions was seen in abundant cord blood beta clonotypes, whereas memory repertoires showed none.

For this clonotype: What it binds is unknown. A much larger clone sits a single nucleotide away, making a read error possible.

TCRdb recomputed calls from the 5' RACE reads with MiXCR, one row per CDR3 protein. The table shows about 450,000 distinct CDR3 sequences, with less than 20% occurring only once. This sequence was found in a man aged 50 to 59 in good health. Sequenced material: naive T cells sorted from blood.

The CDR3 is CATSVSGSSYNEQFF. As DNA, the CDR3 is TGTGCCACCAGCGTAAGCGGGAGCTCCTACAATGAGCAGTTCTTC. The V gene is TRBV9, the J gene TRBJ2-1, with 8 bases that match TRBD2. Germline V gene data show CDR1 as SGDLS and CDR2 as YYNGEE. The CDR3 totals 15 residues.